The 29 T cell receptor beta chains below were found in one sample sequenced in a study of regulatory T cells in long-lasting Graves disease. Arm-PCR of CDR3 regions with iRepertoire HTBI primers generated TCR beta libraries. TCRdb called the multiplex PCR reads again in MiXCR, with one record for every CDR3 protein. This table holds roughly 500,000 distinct CDR3 sequences, 12% to 15% found once. The time point is: newly diagnosed GD, antithyroid drugs for less than 3 months. The TCR library was made from RNA that had been extracted from PBMCs in TRIzol. These data are also associated with another study on T cells in Graves' hyperthyroidism and ophthalmopathy.

This specimen consisted of peripheral blood mononuclear cells (PBMCs), obtained at new diagnosis, from a patient treated with antithyroid drugs. The source is a woman between 50 and 59 years old with Graves disease.

This clonotype was recorded at least ten times. This chain joins TRBV6-5 and TRBJ2-5; 10 bases agree with TRBD2. CDR1 is MNHEY and CDR2 is SVGAGI in the germline V gene. Losses at the gene ends were 0 bases for V and 4 bases for J; bases not matched to a gene: 11. The CDR3 is 18 amino acids. In DNA form, the CDR3 reads TGTGCCAGCAGTTACTCCCTAGCGGGACTAGCGTCCCCAGAGACCCAGTACTTC. Its protein is CASSYSLAGLASPETQYF.

This clonotype has a handful of counts. The chain links TRBV13 to TRBJ2-2; 7 bases map to TRBD1. This CDR3 is built from 20 residues. In germline, CDR1 is PRHDT, CDR2 FYEKMQ (reference sequence). After removal of 6 bases from V and 2 bases from J, the junction contained 21 bases not matched to a gene. The CDR3 is CASSSPGWTVGTDNTGELFF. The CDR3 DNA reads TGTGCCAGCAGTTCCCCGGGGTGGACGGTGGGGACAGATAACACCGGGGAGCTGTTTTTT.

This chain links TRBV5-1 with TRBJ2-4; D unclear. CDR1 is SGHRS and CDR2 is YFSETQ in the germline V gene. The CDR3 is 15 residues long. Trimming left V 0 bases short and J 13 bases short, with 20 bases between. In DNA form, the CDR3 reads TGCGCCAGCAGCTTGGATCTCGGGTATTACAATGAGCAGTACTTC. Protein: CASSLDLGYYNEQYF.

The J gene is TRBJ2-7, the V gene TRBV18; no reliable D call. The CDR3 extends over 15 amino acids. V was cut by 5 bases and J by 2 bases, with 16 bases left in between. Looked up from germline, CDR1 is KGHSH and CDR2 is LQKENI. CDR3 DNA: TGTGCCAGCTCATCTAGTCCCATTACTACCTACGAGCAGTACTTC. Translating gives CASSSSPITTYEQYF. The full variable domain, completed using reference TRBV18 and TRBJ2-7, is NAGVMQNPRHLVRRRGQEARLRCSPMKGHSHVYWYRQLPEEGLKFMVYLQKENIIDESGMPKERFSAEFPKEGPSILRIQQVVRGDSAAYFCASSSSPITTYEQYFGPGTRLTVT.

Only a few counts were recorded for this clonotype. The chain uses TRBV29-1 and TRBJ2-2; tentative D call: TRBD2 (6 bases). The CDR3 totals 16 residues. Germline CDR1 is SQVTM and CDR2 is ANQGSEA. Trimming cost V 4 bases and J 0 bases, with 15 bases left between them. CDR3 nucleotide sequence: TGCAGCGTTGGGACCCGGGAGAAGGCGAACACCGGGGAGCTGTTTTTT. Its translation is CSVGTREKANTGELFF.

This CDR3 reads CASSSPGDEKLFF. CDR3 coding DNA: TGTGCCAGCAGTTCGCCGGGAGATGAAAAACTGTTTTTT. The rearrangement uses TRBV6-2 or TRBV6-3 and TRBJ1-4; D remains unclear. Germline CDR1 MNHEY, CDR2 SVGEGT. This CDR3 is built from 13 residues. Trimming shortened V by 4 bases and J by 6 bases, and 9 bases separated the two germline ends.

This clonotype appeared a few times. This chain joins TRBV18 and TRBJ1-2, with D possibly TRBD1 on 5 matching bases. Deletions cut 4 bases from V and 3 bases from J, with 21 bases between. The length of the CDR3 is 17 residues. Germline V gene sequence: CDR1 KGHSH, CDR2 LQKENI. The CDR3 nucleotides are TGTGCCAGCTCACAATTCTCCGGGACGGCGTTTGACTATGGCTACACCTTC. Protein product: CASSQFSGTAFDYGYTF.

In this sample, this clonotype turned up many times. The V call is TRBV5-1, the J call TRBJ2-1; D possibly corresponds to TRBD2 (6 bases). The V end lost 2 bases, the J end lost 2 bases, and 11 bases lay between the germline ends. In germline, CDR1 is SGHRS, CDR2 YFSETQ. The CDR3 spans 15 residues. The CDR3 DNA reads TGCGCCAGCAGCTTTGATAGCGGACCCTACAATGAGCAGTTCTTC. The encoded protein is CASSFDSGPYNEQFF.

This clonotype was counted ten times or more. The rearrangement links TRBV28 to TRBJ2-1, with 11 bases that match TRBD1. CDR1 is MDHEN and CDR2 is SYDVKM in the germline V gene. V was clipped by 5 bases and J by 7 bases; unmatched bases: 7. CDR3 size: 15 residues. CDR3 coding DNA: TGTGCCAGCAGTATCTGGGACAGGGGGGCAAATGAGCAGTTCTTC. Its protein is CASSIWDRGANEQFF.

V usage is TRBV5-1 and J usage is TRBJ1-1, with TRBD1 as a possible D gene (5 bases). The CDR3 covers 17 residues. Germline V gene data show CDR1 as SGHRS and CDR2 as YFSETQ. The V end lost 3 bases, the J end lost 2 bases, and 20 bases lay between the germline ends. The CDR3 loop reads CASSWDVNGGFNTEAFF. The CDR3, as DNA: TGCGCCAGCAGCTGGGACGTAAATGGGGGTTTCAACACTGAAGCTTTCTTT.

The CDR3 nucleotides read TGTGAGACACAACTACTAGCGGGAGGCGGAGAGCAGTTCTTC. Residues: CETQLLAGGGEQFF. V usage is TRBV5-5 and J usage is TRBJ2-1; 12 bases are a match to TRBD2. Germline loops: CDR1 SGHKS, CDR2 YYEKEE (reference sequence). The CDR3 length is 14 residues.

This chain connects TRBV2 to TRBJ2-1; D not certain. The CDR3 loop spans 15 amino acids. Germline V lookup: CDR1 SNHLY, CDR2 FYNNEI. V was trimmed by 6 bases and J by 0 bases, leaving 12 bases between them. This chain's CDR3 is CASSYSKSSYNEQFF. The CDR3 coding sequence is TGTGCCAGCAGCTACTCGAAAAGCTCCTACAATGAGCAGTTCTTC.

Concerning this clonotype: A much larger clone is a single base away; this may be a read error. The V call is TRBV6-2 or TRBV6-3, the J call TRBJ2-5; a possible D gene is TRBD1 (6 bases). The CDR3 spans 13 residues. Germline V lookup: CDR1 MNHEY, CDR2 SVGEGT. The CDR3 nucleotides read TGTGCCAGCAGTATACAGGGTGGAGAGGCCCAGTACTTC. This sequence encodes CASSIQGGEAQYF.

Only one count was recorded for this clonotype. The rearrangement uses TRBV28 and TRBJ2-3; 11 nucleotides align to TRBD2. CDR1 is MDHEN and CDR2 is SYDVKM in the germline V gene. After removal of 7 bases from V and 5 bases from J, the junction contained 8 bases not matched to a gene. This CDR3 comprises 15 residues. The CDR3 nucleotides are TGTGCCAGCACCACACTAGCGGGAGCGGGAGATACGCAGTATTTT. Translating it yields CASTTLAGAGDTQYF. The full variable domain, in which reference TRBV28 and TRBJ2-3 provide the parts outside the CDR3, is DVKVTQSSRYLVKRTGEKVFLECVQDMDHENMFWYRQDPGLGLRLIYFSYDVKMKEKGDIPEGYSVSREKKERFSLILESASTNQTSMYLCASTTLAGAGDTQYFGPGTRLTVL.

This clonotype showed up many times. The rearrangement joins TRBV28 to TRBJ2-7; TRBD1 is a possible D gene (6 bases). Trimming cost V 1 base and J 2 bases, with 12 bases left between them. Germline V CDR1 and CDR2: MDHEN, SYDVKM. The CDR3 runs to 15 residues. The CDR3 region has the DNA TGTGCCAGCAGTTTATTTCAGGGGTTCACCTACGAGCAGTACTTC. Translating gives CASSLFQGFTYEQYF.

This clonotype occurred many times. The V call is TRBV10-3, the J call TRBJ2-3; 15 positions agree with TRBD2. The CDR3 contains 18 residues. V lost 6 bases, J lost 3 bases, and 10 bases stayed unmatched. CDR1 is ENHRY and CDR2 is SYGVKD in the germline V gene. CDR3 in DNA: TGTGCCATCAGGGAAGGACTAGCGGGAGGGCCGAGGACAGATACGCAGTATTTT. As protein: CAIREGLAGGPRTDTQYF.

This clonotype came up many times. The chain links TRBV18 to TRBJ2-1, with 7 bases aligning to TRBD1. Germline V gene data show CDR1 as KGHSH and CDR2 as LQKENI. With 0 bases clipped from V and 6 bases from J, the junction kept 8 bases outside the gene matches. The CDR3 runs 16 residues. CDR3 sequence (DNA): TGTGCCAGCTCACCACCGTTAGGACAGGACTTCAATGAGCAGTTCTTC. It codes for CASSPPLGQDFNEQFF. Using reference TRBV18 and TRBJ2-1 for the parts outside the CDR3, the full variable domain is NAGVMQNPRHLVRRRGQEARLRCSPMKGHSHVYWYRQLPEEGLKFMVYLQKENIIDESGMPKERFSAEFPKEGPSILRIQQVVRGDSAAYFCASSPPLGQDFNEQFFGPGTRLTVL.

This clonotype was counted ten times or more. The chain uses TRBV7-3 and TRBJ2-1; a possible D gene is TRBD1 (5 bases). Germline lookup yields CDR1 SGHTA and CDR2 FQGTGA. V lost 1 base to trimming and J lost 5 bases, with 18 bases between them. This CDR3 contains 17 residues. The CDR3: CASSLMVRQGRDNEQFF. In nucleotides, the CDR3 is TGTGCCAGCAGCTTAATGGTCCGGCAGGGAAGGGACAATGAGCAGTTCTTC. The full variable domain, its missing parts supplied by reference TRBV7-3 and TRBJ2-1, is GAGVSQTPSNKVTEKGKYVELRCDPISGHTALYWYRQSLGQGPEFLIYFQGTGAADDSGLPNDRFFAVRPEGSVSTLKIQRTERGDSAVYLCASSLMVRQGRDNEQFFGPGTRLTVL.

This clonotype was detected many times. J is TRBJ1-1 and V is TRBV10-3; the D gene is possibly TRBD1 (6 bases). Trimming removed 6 bases from V and 1 base from J, with 9 bases in between. The germline V gene has CDR1 ENHRY and CDR2 SYGVKD. The CDR3 is 13 amino acids. This chain's CDR3 is CAIRGTQNTEAFF. The DNA for the CDR3 is TGTGCCATCAGAGGGACACAGAACACTGAAGCTTTCTTT.

Notes on this clonotype: Just one base apart from a much larger clone, this may be a read error. The chain joins TRBV11-1 to TRBJ2-3; 13 nucleotides line up with TRBD2. Germline V gene data show CDR1 as SGHAT and CDR2 as FQDESV (reference sequence). J lost 1 base, V lost 5 bases, and 3 bases had no gene match. The CDR3 contains 16 residues. CDR3 nucleotide sequence: TGTGCCAGCAGCGTAGGGACTAGCGGGGGCACAGATACGCAGTATTTT. It translates to CASSVGTSGGTDTQYF.

In its sample, this clonotype was seen a few times. The J gene is TRBJ1-6, the V gene TRBV19; 10 nucleotides align to TRBD1. The CDR3 sequence is 17 residues long. The germline V gene has CDR1 LNHDA and CDR2 SQIVND (reference sequence). J gave up 7 bases and V 4 bases, and 10 bases lay outside the gene matches. The CDR3 here is CASSNLRPGQGNSPLHF. CDR3 sequence (DNA): TGTGCCAGTAGTAACTTACGACCGGGACAGGGGAATTCACCCCTCCACTTT.

V and J are TRBV3-1 and TRBJ2-7, with 11 nucleotides matching TRBD1. The V segment lost 0 bases and the J segment 3 bases; nucleotides outside the gene matches: 4. CDR1 and CDR2 (germline): LGHDT, YNNKEL (reference sequence). The CDR3 sequence is 16 residues long. CDR3 coding DNA: TGTGCCAGCAGCCAAGACCGGGGACAGGGGGACTACGAGCAGTACTTC. Amino acid sequence: CASSQDRGQGDYEQYF.

The rearrangement joins TRBV2 to TRBJ2-2; D remains ambiguous. The CDR3 is 16 amino acids. Trimming removed 2 bases from V and 4 bases from J, with 14 bases in between. The V gene's germline CDR1 is SNHLY and CDR2 FYNNEI. For the CDR3, the DNA is TGTGCCAGCAGTGAATACACCGGGTGGGCCACCGGGGAGCTGTTTTTT. Encoded protein: CASSEYTGWATGELFF. The whole variable domain, filled in from reference TRBV2 and TRBJ2-2, reads EPEVTQTPSHQVTQMGQEVILRCVPISNHLYFYWYRQILGQKVEFLVSFYNNEISEKSEIFDDQFSVERPDGSNFTLKIRSTKLEDSAMYFCASSEYTGWATGELFFGEGSRLTVL.

This clonotype was seen ten or more times. The rearrangement links TRBV7-3 to TRBJ2-7, with D tentatively TRBD2 (6 bases). This CDR3 contains 15 residues. Per the germline V gene, CDR1 is SGHTA and CDR2 is FQGTGA. V lost 2 bases and J 0 bases, leaving 11 bases between the germline ends. CDR3 nucleotide sequence: TGTGCCAGCAGCTTAGGACGGGGGAACTCCTACGAGCAGTACTTC. Translation: CASSLGRGNSYEQYF.

The chain is built from TRBV19 and TRBJ1-1; 9 positions match TRBD1. With V trimmed by 0 bases and J by 5 bases, 7 bases remained unmatched. There are 16 residues in the CDR3. CDR1 is LNHDA and CDR2 is SQIVND in the germline V gene (reference sequence). CDR3 in DNA: TGTGCCAGTAGTATAGAAGGGGGACAGGGATCTACTGAAGCTTTCTTT. The encoded protein is CASSIEGGQGSTEAFF.

This clonotype has only a few counts. This chain uses TRBV3-1 with TRBJ2-4; 9 nucleotides align to TRBD1. There are 18 residues in the CDR3. Germline V gene sequence: CDR1 LGHDT, CDR2 YNNKEL (reference sequence). The V and J ends lost 0 bases and 2 bases, in that order; junction bases with no gene match: 8. This CDR3 is CASSQDRRDRASKNIQYF. The DNA of the CDR3 is TGTGCCAGCAGCCAAGACCGGCGGGACAGGGCATCCAAAAACATTCAGTACTTC.

This clonotype was detected only a few times. This chain uses TRBV7-2 with TRBJ2-2; possibly TRBD2 for D (5 bases). Trimming left V 6 bases short and J 0 bases short, with 11 bases between. CDR3 size: 15 residues. The V gene's germline CDR1 is SGHTA and CDR2 FQGNSA. The chain's CDR3 is CASRKRLPNTGELFF. In DNA form, the CDR3 reads TGTGCCAGCAGAAAGAGACTACCGAACACCGGGGAGCTGTTTTTT.

The CDR3 DNA reads TGTGCCAGCAGGCGTCCGGGACTAGCAGGACAAGAGACCCAGTACTTC. Translated, it gives CASRRPGLAGQETQYF. V gene TRBV6-1 combines with J gene TRBJ2-5, with 9 bases fitting TRBD2. The trim removed 6 bases at V and 2 bases at J, leaving 10 bases unmatched. The CDR3 covers 16 residues. Germline CDR1 is MNHNS and CDR2 is SASEGT.

V and J are TRBV5-1 and TRBJ1-5, with a tentative D call TRBD1 (5 bases). The germline V and J ends were trimmed by 4 bases and 5 bases, with 13 bases remaining between them. CDR3 length: 14 amino acids. Germline CDR1 reads SGHRS; CDR2 reads YFSETQ. This CDR3 is CASSVNGGYQPQHF. Here the CDR3 DNA reads TGCGCCAGCAGCGTCAACGGGGGGTATCAGCCCCAGCATTTT. Supplemented by reference TRBV5-1 and TRBJ1-5, the full variable domain reads KAGVTQTPRYLIKTRGQQVTLSCSPISGHRSVSWYQQTPGQGLQFLFEYFSETQRNKGNFPGRFSGRQFSNSRSEMNVSTLELGDSALYLCASSVNGGYQPQHFGDGTRLSIL.